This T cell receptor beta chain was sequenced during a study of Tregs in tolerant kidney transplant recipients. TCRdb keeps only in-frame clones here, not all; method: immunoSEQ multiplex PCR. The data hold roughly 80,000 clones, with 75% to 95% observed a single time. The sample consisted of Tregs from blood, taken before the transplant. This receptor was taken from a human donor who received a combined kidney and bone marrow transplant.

In DNA form, the CDR3 reads TGTGCCAGCAGTGAATTGAGGTCGCGGAGTGAAAAACTGTTTTTT. This gives the protein CASSELRSRSEKLFF. The chain links TRBV25-1 to TRBJ1-4; D call uncertain. This CDR3 is built from 15 residues. V shed 1 base and J shed 7 bases, with 13 bases lying between them. Germline V gene lookup returns CDR1 MGHDK and CDR2 SYGVNS.